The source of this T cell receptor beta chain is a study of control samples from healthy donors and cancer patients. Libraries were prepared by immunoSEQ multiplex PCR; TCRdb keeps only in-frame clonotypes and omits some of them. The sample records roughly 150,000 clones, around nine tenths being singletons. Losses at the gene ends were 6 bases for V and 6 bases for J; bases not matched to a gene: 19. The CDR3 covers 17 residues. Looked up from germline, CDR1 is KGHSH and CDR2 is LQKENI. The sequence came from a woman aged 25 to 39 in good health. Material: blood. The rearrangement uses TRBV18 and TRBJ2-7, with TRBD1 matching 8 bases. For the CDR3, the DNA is TGTGCCAGCTCCCCCCAGGGGGCGCGCGGGGCGGTAGCCGAGCAGTACTTC. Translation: CASSPQGARGAVAEQYF.